The clone carrying this T cell receptor (beta chain) has a handful of counts. There are 15 residues in the CDR3. Trimming cost V 10 bases and J 5 bases, with 21 bases left between them. Germline lookup yields CDR1 MNHNS and CDR2 SASEGT. The sample originates from a study of identical twins. TCRdb passed the 5' RACE reads through MiXCR, listing each CDR3 protein once. Among some 710,000 distinct CDR3 sequences listed, around 6.1% were seen once. The chain is built from TRBV6-1 and TRBJ2-1, with D perhaps TRBD2 (6 bases). Sequenced input: naive T cells sorted from blood. The clonotype comes from a man between 18 and 35 years old in good health. CDR3 sequence (DNA): TGTGCCACATCACCGGGACTTCAGCTCGACAATGAGCAGTTCTTC. It is translated as CATSPGLQLDNEQFF.